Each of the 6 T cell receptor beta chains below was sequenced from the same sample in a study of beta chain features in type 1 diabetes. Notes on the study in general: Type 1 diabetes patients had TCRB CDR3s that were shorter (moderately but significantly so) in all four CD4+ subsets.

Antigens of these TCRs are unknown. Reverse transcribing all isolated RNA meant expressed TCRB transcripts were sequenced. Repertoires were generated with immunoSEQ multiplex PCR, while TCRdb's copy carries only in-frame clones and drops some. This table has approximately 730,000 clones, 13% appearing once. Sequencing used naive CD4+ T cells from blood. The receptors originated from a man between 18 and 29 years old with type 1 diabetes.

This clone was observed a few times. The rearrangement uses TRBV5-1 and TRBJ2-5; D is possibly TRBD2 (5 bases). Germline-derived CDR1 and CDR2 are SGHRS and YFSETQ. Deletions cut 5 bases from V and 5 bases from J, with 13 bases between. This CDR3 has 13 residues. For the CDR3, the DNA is TGCGCCAGCAGGGACCTAACGGGGGAGACCCAGTACTTC. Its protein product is CASRDLTGETQYF.

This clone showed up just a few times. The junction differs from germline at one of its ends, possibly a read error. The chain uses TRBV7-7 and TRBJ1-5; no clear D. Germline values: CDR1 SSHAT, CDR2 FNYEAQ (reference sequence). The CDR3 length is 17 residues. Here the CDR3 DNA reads TGTGCTAGCAGCTTAGCGCGGAGACTCCGGTGGAATCAGCCCCAGCATTTT. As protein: CASSLARRLRWNQPQHF.

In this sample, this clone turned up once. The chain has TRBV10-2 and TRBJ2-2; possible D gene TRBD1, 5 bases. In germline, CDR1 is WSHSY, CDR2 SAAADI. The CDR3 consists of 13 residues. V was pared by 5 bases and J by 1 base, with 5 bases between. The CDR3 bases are TGCGCCAGCAGTAGGGGGAACACCGGGGAGCTGTTTTTT. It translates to CASSRGNTGELFF.

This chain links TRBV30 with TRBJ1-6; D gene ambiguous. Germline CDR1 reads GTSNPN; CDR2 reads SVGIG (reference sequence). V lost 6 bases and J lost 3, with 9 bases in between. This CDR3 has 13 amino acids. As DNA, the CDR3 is TGTGCCTGTCGCCTCGGCTATAATTCACCCCTCCACTTT. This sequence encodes CACRLGYNSPLHF.

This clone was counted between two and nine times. CDR3 nucleotide sequence: TGTGCCAGCAGCTTAGATGAAGGACGGTACTTC. Translated: CASSLDEGRYF. This chain connects TRBV11-2 to TRBJ2-5; D call uncertain. The length of the CDR3 is 11 residues. Looked up from germline, CDR1 is SGHAT and CDR2 is FQNNGV. Trimming removed 0 bases at V and 13 bases at J, with 9 bases between.

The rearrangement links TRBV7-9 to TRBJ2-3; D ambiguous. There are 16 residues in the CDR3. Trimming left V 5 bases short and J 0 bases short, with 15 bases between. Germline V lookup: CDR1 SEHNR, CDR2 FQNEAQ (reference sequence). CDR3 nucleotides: TGTGCCAGCAGCCCTATGAGCGTGACGAGCACAGATACGCAGTATTTT. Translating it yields CASSPMSVTSTDTQYF.